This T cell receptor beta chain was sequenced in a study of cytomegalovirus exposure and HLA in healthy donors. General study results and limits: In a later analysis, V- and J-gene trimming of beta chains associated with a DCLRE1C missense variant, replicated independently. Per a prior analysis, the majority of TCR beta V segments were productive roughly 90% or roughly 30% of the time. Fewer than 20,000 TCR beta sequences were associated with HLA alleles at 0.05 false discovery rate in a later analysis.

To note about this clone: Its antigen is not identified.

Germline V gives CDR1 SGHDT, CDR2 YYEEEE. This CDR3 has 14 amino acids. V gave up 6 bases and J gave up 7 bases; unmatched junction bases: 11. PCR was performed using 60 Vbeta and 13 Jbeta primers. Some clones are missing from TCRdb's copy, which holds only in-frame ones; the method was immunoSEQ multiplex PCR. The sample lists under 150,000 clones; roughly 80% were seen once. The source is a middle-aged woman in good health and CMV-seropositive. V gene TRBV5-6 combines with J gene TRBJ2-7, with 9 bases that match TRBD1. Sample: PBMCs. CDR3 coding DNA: TGTGCCAGCATGCCCGGGACAGGGCTTCAAGAGCAGTACTTC. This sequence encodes CASMPGTGLQEQYF.